Below are 21 T cell receptor beta chains sequenced from a single sample in a study of T cell responses to AZD1222 COVID-19 vaccine. The protocol was immunoSEQ multiplex PCR, while the TCRdb copy is restricted to in-frame clones and leaves out a portion. Of approximately 200,000 clones in the sample, approximately 93% were seen once. The material was peripheral blood, obtained 28 days after the second AZD1222 dose. The receptors stem from an adult who received the AZD1222 COVID-19 vaccine.

The rearrangement uses TRBV5-6 and TRBJ1-1; D gene ambiguous. Germline values: CDR1 SGHDT, CDR2 YYEEEE. V gave up 5 bases and J gave up 2 bases, with 4 bases separating them. The CDR3 runs to 11 residues. The CDR3 loop reads CASRLNTEAFF. The CDR3 bases are TGTGCCAGCAGACTAAACACTGAAGCTTTCTTT.

This chain uses TRBV7-8 with TRBJ1-1, with D possibly matching TRBD1 (5 bases). Trimming pared 1 base from V and 11 bases from J, leaving 11 bases between. This CDR3 region has 12 residues. CDR1 SGHVS and CDR2 FQNEAQ come from the germline V gene. CDR3 nucleotide sequence: TGTGCCAGCAGCTTAGGGTATAGGGACGCTTTCTTT. Translated: CASSLGYRDAFF.

CDR3 sequence: CASSTGTGIGSPLHF. The CDR3 nucleotides are TGTGCCAGCAGTACCGGGACAGGGATCGGTTCACCCCTCCACTTT. The V call is TRBV6-5, the J call TRBJ1-6; 9 bases line up with TRBD1. Unmatched junction bases numbered 8, after V lost 5 bases and J lost 9 bases. This CDR3 is built from 15 residues. Germline V gives CDR1 MNHEY, CDR2 SVGAGI.

This clone was recorded once. V and J are TRBV7-3 and TRBJ2-1, with TRBD1 matching 8 bases. The CDR3 covers 15 residues. Germline V gene sequence: CDR1 SGHTA, CDR2 FQGTGA. V was pared by 3 bases and J by 3 bases, with 4 bases of the junction left unmatched. The CDR3: CASSLDRANYNEQFF. CDR3 bases: TGTGCCAGCAGCTTGGACAGGGCTAACTACAATGAGCAGTTCTTC.

This chain uses TRBV4-1 with TRBJ1-1; the D is unclear. Germline-derived CDR1 and CDR2 are MGHRA and YSYEKL. The ends were cut back, 0 bases at V and 4 bases at J, with 9 bases in the middle. The CDR3 spans 14 residues. The CDR3 DNA reads as TGCGCCAGCAGCCAAGATCTCGTGGGCACTGAAGCTTTCTTT. It yields the protein CASSQDLVGTEAFF.

This clone occurred once. This chain uses TRBV7-2 with TRBJ2-3, with D possibly matching TRBD1 (5 bases). Germline values: CDR1 SGHTA, CDR2 FQGNSA. The CDR3 totals 13 residues. Between the trimmed V and J ends, which lost 5 bases and 0 bases, there was a span of 6 bases. The CDR3 region is CASSPGSTDTQYF. The CDR3, as DNA: TGTGCCAGCAGCCCAGGGAGCACAGATACGCAGTATTTT. The entire variable domain, with the rest obtained from reference TRBV7-2 and TRBJ2-3, is as follows: GAGVSQSPSNKVTEKGKDVELRCDPISGHTALYWYRQSLGQGLEFLIYFQGNSAPDKSGLPSDRFSAERTGGSVSTLTIQRTQQEDSAVYLCASSPGSTDTQYFGPGTRLTVL.

The chain uses TRBV10-3 and TRBJ1-1; 12 bases fit TRBD1. The CDR3 length is 17 residues. V was clipped by 0 bases and J by 5 bases; unmatched bases: 7. Per the germline V gene, CDR1 is ENHRY and CDR2 is SYGVKD. CDR3 sequence: CAISESGTGGAGTEAFF. CDR3 nucleotide sequence: TGTGCCATCAGTGAGTCCGGGACAGGGGGCGCAGGGACTGAAGCTTTCTTT.

This chain uses TRBV9 with TRBJ1-6, with 9 nucleotides matching TRBD1. Germline assignment: CDR1 SGDLS and CDR2 YYNGEE. V dropped 4 bases and J dropped 7; count of bases not matched to a gene: 9. The CDR3 has 16 amino acids. The CDR3 sequence is CASSSPGGTGNSPLHF. CDR3 bases: TGTGCCAGCAGCTCCCCCGGGGGGACAGGGAATTCACCCCTCCACTTT.

This chain connects TRBV11-2 to TRBJ1-2; no reliable D call. Looked up from germline, CDR1 is SGHAT and CDR2 is FQNNGV. The CDR3 runs to 14 residues. V was clipped by 0 bases and J by 8 bases, with 13 bases between them. This CDR3 is CASSLDGSYRGYTF. CDR3 in DNA: TGTGCCAGCAGCTTAGACGGATCCTATAGGGGCTACACCTTC.

The rearrangement uses TRBV30 and TRBJ1-4; D remains unclear. The CDR3 spans 11 residues. The germline V and J ends were trimmed by 0 bases and 12 bases, with 8 bases remaining between them. Germline V gene data show CDR1 as GTSNPN and CDR2 as SVGIG (reference sequence). The CDR3 loop reads CAWSVGGELFF. CDR3 nucleotides: TGTGCCTGGAGTGTAGGCGGAGAACTGTTTTTT.

The chain recombines TRBV21-1 with TRBJ2-3; TRBD1, the table's D call, lacks a check against the DNA. TRBV21-1 is an annotated pseudogene. This CDR3 spans 16 amino acids. Written as DNA, the CDR3 is TGTGCCAGCAGCAAAGGGACAACCAGCCGTTGGAATACGCAGTATTTT. It specifies CASSKGTTSRWNTQYF.

V is TRBV7-6 and J is TRBJ2-7; D is unresolved. The CDR3 extends over 13 amino acids. V was shortened by 1 base and J by 0 bases, with 4 bases between the two germline ends. CDR1 and CDR2 from the germline V gene are SGHVS and FNYEAQ. The CDR3 spells CASSLDSSYEQYF. Written as DNA, the CDR3 is TGTGCCAGCAGCTTAGACAGCTCCTACGAGCAGTACTTC.

This clone was seen a handful of times. This chain joins TRBV19 and TRBJ2-5; a weak D match, TRBD1 (6 bases). The CDR3 runs to 16 residues. Germline V gives CDR1 LNHDA, CDR2 SQIVND (reference sequence). The germline V and J ends were trimmed by 4 bases and 5 bases, with 20 bases remaining between them. CDR3 DNA: TGTGCCAGTAGTACTAAGCTCGGACAGTCGAGGGAGACCCAGTACTTC. Translating it yields CASSTKLGQSRETQYF.

This clone occurred once. The chain recombines TRBV19 with TRBJ1-1; D unclear. The V end was cut by 8 bases, the J end by 5 bases, with 12 bases between. The CDR3 length is 12 residues. From germline, CDR1 is LNHDA and CDR2 SQIVND (reference sequence). CDR3 in DNA: TGTGCCAGTGGCGAAGGTTGGACTGAAGCTTTCTTT. The encoded protein is CASGEGWTEAFF. The complete variable domain, with remaining parts taken from reference TRBV19 and TRBJ1-1, reads DGGITQSPKYLFRKEGQNVTLSCEQNLNHDAMYWYRQDPGQGLRLIYYSQIVNDFQKGDIAEGYSVSREKKESFPLTVTSAQKNPTAFYLCASGEGWTEAFFGQGTRLTVV.

The chain employs TRBV29-1 and TRBJ1-6; D remains ambiguous. The V end was cut by 4 bases, the J end by 6 bases, with 13 bases between. CDR1 and CDR2 from the germline V gene are SQVTM and ANQGSEA. This CDR3 is built from 14 residues. CDR3 region: CSVASRGANSPLHF. The CDR3 bases are TGCAGCGTTGCCAGCCGCGGAGCTAATTCACCCCTCCACTTT.

The chain carries TRBV2 and TRBJ2-5; 15 positions agree with TRBD2. The trim removed 5 bases at V and 5 bases at J, leaving 12 bases unmatched. This CDR3 spans 18 amino acids. The germline V gene encodes CDR1 SNHLY and CDR2 FYNNEI. The CDR3 loop reads CASSPGTSGGPRRETQYF. The CDR3 coding sequence is TGTGCCAGCAGTCCCGGGACTAGCGGGGGGCCTCGCAGGGAGACCCAGTACTTC.

This clone has only a few counts. This chain links TRBV19 with TRBJ1-1; D is ambiguous. V shed 5 bases and J shed 1 base, with 5 bases lying between them. The CDR3 covers 12 residues. Germline CDR1 is LNHDA and CDR2 is SQIVND (reference sequence). CDR3 coding DNA: TGTGCCAGTAGTCTGGGGAACACTGAAGCTTTCTTT. Encoded protein: CASSLGNTEAFF.

The J gene is TRBJ2-1, the V gene TRBV2; D is undetermined. The ends were cut back, 5 bases at V and 6 bases at J, with 8 bases in the middle. The CDR3 totals 12 residues. Looked up from germline, CDR1 is SNHLY and CDR2 is FYNNEI. CDR3 sequence (DNA): TGTGCCAGCAGTAAGGACCCCAATGAGCAGTTCTTC. It specifies CASSKDPNEQFF.

The J gene is TRBJ2-7, the V gene TRBV29-1, with D unresolved. Trimming pared 4 bases from V and 2 bases from J, leaving 6 bases between. The CDR3 runs to 11 residues. Germline lookup yields CDR1 SQVTM and CDR2 ANQGSEA. The CDR3 loop is CSVAGTYEQYF. The CDR3 DNA reads TGCAGCGTTGCCGGCACCTACGAGCAGTACTTC.

The genes are TRBV28 and TRBJ2-2, with 7 bases lining up with TRBD1. V was clipped by 6 bases and J by 1 base; unmatched bases: 11. CDR1 is MDHEN, CDR2 SYDVKM, per germline. This CDR3 region has 17 residues. The CDR3 spells CASSYNRDRGNTGELFF. CDR3 DNA: TGTGCCAGCAGCTATAACCGGGACAGAGGGAACACCGGGGAGCTGTTTTTT.

The sample holds one count of this clone. The V call is TRBV5-6, the J call TRBJ1-5, with D hard to call. V lost 0 bases, J lost 0 bases, and 10 bases lay in between. The CDR3 is made up of 16 amino acids. CDR1 SGHDT and CDR2 YYEEEE come from the germline V gene. In DNA form, the CDR3 reads TGTGCCAGCAGCTTGGCCCCCGGTGGTAGCAATCAGCCCCAGCATTTT. It yields the protein CASSLAPGGSNQPQHF.